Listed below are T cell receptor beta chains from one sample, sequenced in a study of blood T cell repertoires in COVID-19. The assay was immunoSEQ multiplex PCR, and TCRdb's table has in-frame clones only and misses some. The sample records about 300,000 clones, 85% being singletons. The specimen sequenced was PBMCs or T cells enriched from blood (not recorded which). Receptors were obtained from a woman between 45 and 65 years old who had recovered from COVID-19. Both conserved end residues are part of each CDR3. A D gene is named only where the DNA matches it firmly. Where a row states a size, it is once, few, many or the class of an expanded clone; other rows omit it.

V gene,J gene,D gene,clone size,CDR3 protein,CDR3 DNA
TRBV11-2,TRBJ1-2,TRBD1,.,CASSLAGQVYGYTF,TGTGCCAGCAGCTTAGCCGGACAGGTCTATGGCTACACCTTC
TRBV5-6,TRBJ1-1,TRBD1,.,CASSFDRVTEAFF,TGTGCCAGCAGCTTCGACAGGGTCACTGAAGCTTTCTTT
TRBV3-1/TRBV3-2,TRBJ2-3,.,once,CASSGQNTDTQYF,TGTGCCAGCAGTGGGCAGAACACAGATACGCAGTATTTT
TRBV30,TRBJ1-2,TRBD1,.,CAWSRDRGSPGYTF,TGTGCCTGGAGTCGGGACAGGGGGTCCCCTGGCTACACCTTC
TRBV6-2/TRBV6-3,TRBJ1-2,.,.,CASSPIGQKNYGYTF,TGTGCCAGCAGTCCAATCGGACAGAAAAACTATGGCTACACCTTC
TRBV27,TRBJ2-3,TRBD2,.,CASSLRLAGSTSTDTQYF,TGTGCCAGCAGTCTACGACTAGCGGGGAGCACTAGCACAGATACGCAGTATTTT
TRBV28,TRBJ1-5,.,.,CAYHGPGQPQHF,TGTGCCTATCACGGCCCGGGTCAGCCCCAGCATTTT
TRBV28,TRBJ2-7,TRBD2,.,CASSLMSLAAYEQYF,TGTGCCAGCAGTTTAATGTCACTAGCGGCCTACGAGCAGTACTTC
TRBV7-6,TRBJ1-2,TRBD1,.,CASSLETGGGYTF,TGTGCCAGCAGCTTAGAGACAGGGGGTGGCTACACCTTC
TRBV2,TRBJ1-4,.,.,CASSDRELNEKLFF,TGTGCCAGCAGTGACCGGGAACTCAATGAAAAACTGTTTTTT
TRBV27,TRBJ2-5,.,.,CASSSSRGETQYF,.
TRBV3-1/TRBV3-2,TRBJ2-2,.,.,CASSQTGGELFF,TGTGCCAGCAGCCAAACCGGCGGGGAGCTGTTTTTT
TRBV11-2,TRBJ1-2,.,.,CASSLWGGDYGYTF,TGTGCCAGCAGCTTATGGGGCGGGGACTATGGCTACACCTTC
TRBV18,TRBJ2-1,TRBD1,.,CASSPDRENEQFF,TGTGCCAGCTCACCTGACAGGGAGAATGAGCAGTTCTTC
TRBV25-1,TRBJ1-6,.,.,CASSELVADSPLHF,TGTGCCAGCAGTGAATTGGTAGCGGATTCACCCCTCCACTTT
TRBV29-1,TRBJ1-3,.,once,CSVVISSGNTIYF,TGCAGCGTTGTTATCAGCTCTGGAAACACCATATATTTT